The entry below describes one T cell receptor (beta chain). Using immunoSEQ multiplex PCR, the repertoire was profiled, and TCRdb retains in-frame clones only, with some absent. Here the sample spans 150,000 to 200,000 clones, 86% being singletons. CDR1 and CDR2 (germline): SGHNT, YENEEA. V was clipped by 5 bases and J by 7 bases; unmatched bases: 10. CDR3 size: 15 residues. The sample comes from a study of cytomegalovirus exposure and HLA in healthy donors. Study-level information: A subsequent analysis reported that the roughly 120 validation repertoires were produced on the same platform that had also been used for the roughly 700 first-cohort repertoires.

The clonotype was recovered from a man aged 25 to 45 in good health and CMV-seropositive. The source material was PBMCs. The chain links TRBV11-3 to TRBJ1-3, with 8 bases fitting TRBD1. CDR3 nucleotides: TGTGCCAGCAGCCCAGGGACAGGCGGCGGGAACACCATATATTTT. Its translation: CASSPGTGGGNTIYF.